Here is one T cell receptor beta chain with its context. Its antigen remains unidentified. The treatment: over 15 received Ad26.COV2.S at low or high dose, single or two shots; 5 received placebo; per-sample allocation not given. Repertoires come from day 63 after the first vaccine or placebo injection. This Boston cohort included adults aged 18-55 years. This entry comes from a study of Ad26.COV2.S vaccination and SARS-CoV-2 variants. Overall study findings and caveats: An underestimation of total T cell responses may have resulted from the TCR breadth and depth analyses.

Using immunoSEQ multiplex PCR, the repertoire was profiled, and TCRdb retains in-frame clones only, with some absent. The sample consists of more than 350,000 clones, around nine tenths of them appearing once. Losses at the gene ends were 5 bases for V and 2 bases for J; bases not matched to a gene: 9. The CDR3 is 16 residues long. Germline assignment: CDR1 PRHDT and CDR2 FYEKMQ (reference sequence). The sequenced sample was peripheral blood, obtained in a trial of Ad26.COV2.S vaccine versus placebo. The receptor was isolated from a person aged 18-65 years who received the Ad26.COV2.S COVID-19 vaccine or a placebo. The gene calls are TRBV13 and TRBJ2-3, with 8 bases identical to TRBD2. CDR3 protein: CASSPPRAGVTDTQYF. The CDR3 coding sequence is TGTGCCAGCAGCCCCCCTCGAGCGGGGGTCACAGATACGCAGTATTTT.